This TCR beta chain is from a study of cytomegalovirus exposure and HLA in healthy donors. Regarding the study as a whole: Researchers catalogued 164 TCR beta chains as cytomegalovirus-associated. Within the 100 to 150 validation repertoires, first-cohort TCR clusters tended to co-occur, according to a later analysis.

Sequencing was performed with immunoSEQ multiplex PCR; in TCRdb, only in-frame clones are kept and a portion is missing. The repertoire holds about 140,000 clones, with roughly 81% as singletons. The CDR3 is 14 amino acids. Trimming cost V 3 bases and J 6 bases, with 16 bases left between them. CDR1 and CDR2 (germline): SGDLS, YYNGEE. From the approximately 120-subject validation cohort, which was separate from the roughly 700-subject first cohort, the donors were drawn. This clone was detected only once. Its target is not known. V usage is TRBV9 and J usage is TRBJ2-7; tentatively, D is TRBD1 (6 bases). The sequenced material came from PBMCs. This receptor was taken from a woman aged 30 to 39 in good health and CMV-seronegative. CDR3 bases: TGTGCCAGCAGCGCCCAACAGGGATTCGGCGAGCAGTACTTC. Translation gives CASSAQQGFGEQYF.